Following are 24 T cell receptor beta chains from one sample sequenced in a study of regulatory T cells in long-lasting Graves disease. Time point specified: persistent/refractory GD, antithyroid drugs over 5 years with positive TRAb. PBMC-extracted RNA yielded the TCR library. Researchers made TCR beta libraries by using iRepertoire HTBI primers and running Arm-PCR on CDR3 regions. One entry per CDR3 protein results from TCRdb running MiXCR on the multiplex PCR reads. The sample has hundreds of thousands of distinct CDR3 sequences, under 25% seen once. The sample in question was peripheral blood mononuclear cells (PBMCs), obtained when the disease was refractory, from a patient treated with antithyroid drugs. Receptors were obtained from a female donor with Graves disease.

This clonotype was recorded a few times. V is TRBV18 and J is TRBJ2-3; D unresolved. This CDR3 comprises 15 residues. Germline loops: CDR1 KGHSH, CDR2 LQKENI. V lost 2 bases to trimming and J lost 3 bases, with 12 bases between them. CDR3 loop: CASSPGLLMTDTQYF. The CDR3 coding sequence is TGTGCCAGCTCACCAGGGCTCCTCATGACAGATACGCAGTATTTT.

V is TRBV28 and J is TRBJ2-2, with D maybe TRBD2 (5 bases). CDR1 MDHEN and CDR2 SYDVKM come from the germline V gene. Trimming removed 5 bases from V and 4 bases from J, with 11 bases in between. This CDR3 is built from 14 residues. The CDR3 sequence: CASSGVASTGELFF. The CDR3, as DNA: TGTGCCAGCAGTGGAGTAGCGAGCACCGGGGAGCTGTTTTTT.

This clonotype was picked up a small number of times. The chain combines TRBV19 with TRBJ1-4, with D perhaps TRBD1 (5 bases). This CDR3 is 14 amino acids long. Trimming took 2 bases from V and 7 from J, leaving 11 bases between them. Looked up from germline, CDR1 is LNHDA and CDR2 is SQIVND (reference sequence). The CDR3 here is CASSITGGSEKLFF. The DNA for the CDR3 is TGTGCCAGTAGTATAACCGGGGGGAGTGAAAAACTGTTTTTT.

The genes are TRBV6-2 or TRBV6-3 and TRBJ2-1; 7 positions agree with TRBD2. Germline V gene sequence: CDR1 MNHEY, CDR2 SVGEGT. The V segment lost 5 bases and the J segment 12 bases; nucleotides outside the gene matches: 4. This CDR3 region has 11 residues. This CDR3 reads CASSTRGVQFF. CDR3 nucleotide sequence: TGTGCCAGCAGTACCCGGGGGGTGCAGTTCTTC.

This clonotype was seen only a few times. CDR3 in amino acids: CASSFGEEVYWAEAFF. CDR3 DNA sequence: TGTGCCAGCAGCTTCGGGGAGGAGGTCTATTGGGCTGAAGCTTTCTTT. V and J are TRBV7-2 and TRBJ1-1; no reliable D call. Germline V gives CDR1 SGHTA, CDR2 FQGNSA. The ends were cut back, 3 bases at V and 6 bases at J, with 20 bases in the middle. This CDR3 has 16 residues.

In this sample, this clonotype turned up many times. The gene calls are TRBV24-1 and TRBJ2-7; D might be TRBD1 (5 bases). The CDR3 covers 13 residues. Trimming shortened V by 3 bases and J by 6 bases, and 11 bases separated the two germline ends. Germline CDR1 reads KGHDR; CDR2 reads SFDVKD. This CDR3 is CATSDRRATEQYF. DNA of the CDR3: TGTGCCACCAGTGATCGCAGGGCTACCGAGCAGTACTTC.

This clonotype was seen repeatedly, ten times or more. V is TRBV12-3 or TRBV12-4 and J is TRBJ1-1, with TRBD1 identical over 8 bases. The CDR3 runs to 13 residues. J was trimmed by 5 bases and V by 1 base; bases with no gene match: 0. As DNA, the CDR3 is TGTGCCAGCAGTTTAGGGGACAGGACTGAAGCTTTCTTT. Translated: CASSLGDRTEAFF.

The chain combines TRBV28 with TRBJ2-1; a weak D match, TRBD2 (5 bases). The CDR3 contains 14 residues. V gave up 3 bases and J gave up 13 bases, with 19 bases separating them. Germline V gene data show CDR1 as MDHEN and CDR2 as SYDVKM. The CDR3 loop is CASSLISGSYVQFF. CDR3 bases: TGTGCCAGCAGTTTGATTTCGGGATCATATGTCCAGTTCTTC.

The chain uses TRBV27 and TRBJ2-6; D remains unclear. The CDR3 is 18 amino acids. The V end was cut by 5 bases, the J end by 1 base, with 18 bases between. Germline CDR1 is MNHEY and CDR2 is SMNVEV (reference sequence). Written as DNA, the CDR3 is TGTGCCAGCAGTCCTGTCGCCCTAGGACCTTCTGGGGCCAACGTCCTGACTTTC. Amino acid sequence: CASSPVALGPSGANVLTF. The whole variable domain, remainder taken from reference TRBV27 and TRBJ2-6, is EAQVTQNPRYLITVTGKKLTVTCSQNMNHEYMSWYRQDPGLGLRQIYYSMNVEVTDKGDVPEGYKVSRKEKRNFPLILESPSPNQTSLYFCASSPVALGPSGANVLTFGAGSRLTVL.

This chain joins TRBV30 and TRBJ2-7; no definite D call. Germline-derived CDR1 and CDR2 are GTSNPN and SVGIG (reference sequence). V was cut by 2 bases and J by 6 bases, with 8 bases left in between. There are 11 residues in the CDR3. The CDR3 coding sequence is TGTGCCTGGAGTAAAGGGTCCGAGCAGTACTTC. It encodes CAWSKGSEQYF. Variable domain in full (rest from reference TRBV30 and TRBJ2-7): SQTIHQWPATLVQPVGSPLSLECTVEGTSNPNLYWYRQAAGRGLQLLFYSVGIGQISSEVPQNLSASRPQDRQFILSSKKLLLSDSGFYLCAWSKGSEQYFGPGTRLTVT.

The chain is built from TRBV7-2 and TRBJ1-3; no definite D call. CDR3 length equals 15 residues. V lost 1 base, J lost 0 bases, and 7 bases lay in between. From germline, CDR1 is SGHTA and CDR2 FQGNSA. CDR3 nucleotides: TGTGCCAGCAGCTTAGACCTAAACTCTGGAAACACCATATATTTT. Residues: CASSLDLNSGNTIYF. The variable domain in full, completed from reference TRBV7-2 and TRBJ1-3, reads GAGVSQSPSNKVTEKGKDVELRCDPISGHTALYWYRQSLGQGLEFLIYFQGNSAPDKSGLPSDRFSAERTGGSVSTLTIQRTQQEDSAVYLCASSLDLNSGNTIYFGEGSWLTVV.

The CDR3 here is CASSVGQGVGEQYF. The CDR3 DNA reads as TGTGCCAGCAGCGTCGGACAGGGGGTAGGCGAGCAGTACTTC. This chain uses TRBV9 with TRBJ2-7, with 10 positions matching TRBD1. Germline V gene data show CDR1 as SGDLS and CDR2 as YYNGEE. The CDR3 extends over 14 amino acids. After removal of 2 bases from V and 6 bases from J, the junction contained 5 bases not matched to a gene.

The CDR3 DNA reads TGTGCCAGCAGCCAAACGTCGGGGCGAGAGACCCAGTACTTC. Residues: CASSQTSGRETQYF. V usage is TRBV6-2 or TRBV6-3 and J usage is TRBJ2-5, with D possibly called TRBD1 or TRBD2 (5 bases each). The V and J ends lost 6 bases and 4 bases respectively, with 15 bases between them. The CDR3 contains 14 residues. Germline loops: CDR1 MNHEY, CDR2 SVGEGT.

This clonotype came up a few times. The chain has TRBV30 and TRBJ2-7, with D perhaps being TRBD1 or TRBD2 (5 bases each). V lost 3 bases to trimming and J lost 5 bases, with 20 bases between them. CDR3 length: 15 residues. The germline V gene has CDR1 GTSNPN and CDR2 SVGIG (reference sequence). CDR3 region: CAWSPGDPGLNEQYF. The CDR3 DNA reads TGTGCCTGGAGCCCCGGGGACCCCGGATTGAACGAGCAGTACTTC. The complete variable domain, with remaining parts taken from reference TRBV30 and TRBJ2-7, reads SQTIHQWPATLVQPVGSPLSLECTVEGTSNPNLYWYRQAAGRGLQLLFYSVGIGQISSEVPQNLSASRPQDRQFILSSKKLLLSDSGFYLCAWSPGDPGLNEQYFGPGTRLTVT.

Of note for this clonotype: A much larger clone lies one base from this, so it may be a read error. CDR3 coding DNA: TGTGCCGGCAGTCCGATCGGGATGGGGTCGGCCGAGCAGTACTTC. Its translation is CAGSPIGMGSAEQYF. This chain joins TRBV28 and TRBJ2-7; TRBD2 might be the D (5 bases). The CDR3 spans 15 residues. Germline V gene lookup returns CDR1 MDHEN and CDR2 SYDVKM.

J is TRBJ1-3 and V is TRBV7-2; no definite D call. Trimming removed 5 bases from V and 0 bases from J, with 8 bases in between. CDR1 is SGHTA and CDR2 is FQGNSA in the germline V gene. The CDR3 runs 14 residues. The CDR3: CASSPEISGNTIYF. The CDR3 region has the DNA TGTGCCAGCAGCCCCGAGATCTCTGGAAACACCATATATTTT.

Comment on this clonotype: A much larger clone differs from this one at a single base, so this may be a read error. Since no conserved phenylalanine or tryptophan closes the CDR3, a read error is the likely cause. The V call is TRBV6-2 or TRBV6-3, the J call TRBJ1-2; 10 bases align to TRBD1. The germline gives CDR1 MNHEY, CDR2 SVGEGT. J lost 2 bases, V lost 2 bases, and 8 bases had no gene match. The CDR3 loop spans 17 amino acids. CDR3 in amino acids: CASSYDRGPTRNYGYTS. The CDR3 DNA sequence: TGTGCCAGCAGTTACGACAGGGGGCCCACTCGAAACTATGGCTACACCTCC.

This clonotype was counted only a few times. An end of the junction does not agree with germline; a read error may underlie this. This chain joins TRBV2 and TRBJ2-2; D unclear. Per germline, CDR1 SNHLY and CDR2 FYNNEI. This CDR3 comprises 13 residues. For the CDR3, the DNA is TGTGCCTGCAGTTTGAGTCAGGTCGGGGAGCTGTTTTTT. Amino acids: CACSLSQVGELFF.

The J gene is TRBJ1-1, the V gene TRBV4-3; D perhaps matches TRBD1 (5 bases). CDR1 and CDR2 from the germline V gene are LGHNA and YSLEER. This CDR3 is built from 16 residues. Trimming left V 4 bases short and J 0 bases short, with 15 bases between. CDR3 sequence reads: CASSRGTGTVNTEAFF. As DNA, the CDR3 is TGCGCCAGCAGCCGAGGTACCGGGACGGTGAACACTGAAGCTTTCTTT.

This clonotype came up many times. The chain combines TRBV28 with TRBJ1-2, with 8 bases identical to TRBD1. Looked up from germline, CDR1 is MDHEN and CDR2 is SYDVKM. V was pared by 7 bases and J by 1 base, with 14 bases of the junction left unmatched. CDR3 length: 17 residues. In nucleotides, the CDR3 is TGTGCCAGCATAGGGGTGCCGGCAGGGGGCCTTAACTATGGCTACACCTTC. Residues: CASIGVPAGGLNYGYTF.

In its sample, this clonotype was seen many times. The CDR3 here is CAWSVYRTNYGYTF. The CDR3 nucleotides read TGTGCCTGGAGTGTTTACAGGACAAACTATGGCTACACCTTC. The gene calls are TRBV30 and TRBJ1-2; D might be TRBD1 (5 bases). CDR1 GTSNPN and CDR2 SVGIG come from the germline V gene (reference sequence). V was trimmed by 0 bases and J by 2 bases, leaving 10 bases between them. CDR3 size: 14 residues.

A word on this clonotype: The junction does not match germline at one end; this may be a read error. The gene calls are TRBV7-6 and TRBJ2-7; perhaps TRBD1 as D (6 bases). Per germline, CDR1 SGHVS and CDR2 FNYEAQ. This CDR3 comprises 15 residues. CDR3 residues: CASGLGQGSFYEQYF. CDR3 nucleotides: TGTGCCAGCGGCTTAGGGCAGGGGTCCTTCTACGAGCAGTACTTC.

This chain links TRBV20-1 with TRBJ2-2; D is possibly TRBD1 (6 bases). Trimming stripped 0 bases from V and 0 bases from J, with 8 bases between. The CDR3 contains 15 residues. The V gene's germline CDR1 is DFQATT and CDR2 SNEGSKA (reference sequence). The CDR3 spells CSAREGTTNTGELFF. Here the CDR3 DNA reads TGCAGTGCTAGAGAGGGGACAACGAACACCGGGGAGCTGTTTTTT.

This chain joins TRBV27 and TRBJ1-5; weak D call: TRBD1 (5 bases). The CDR3 loop spans 15 amino acids. Between the trimmed V and J ends, which lost 4 bases and 0 bases, there was a span of 10 bases. Germline CDR1 and CDR2: MNHEY and SMNVEV (reference sequence). CDR3 sequence: CASSSRTNSNQPQHF. The CDR3 DNA reads as TGTGCCAGCAGTTCCAGGACAAATAGCAATCAGCCCCAGCATTTT.